The 14 T cell receptor beta chains reported below all come from one sample, sequenced in a study of T cell changes during pregnancy in multiple sclerosis. Clones were sequenced by immunoSEQ multiplex PCR, and TCRdb holds only the in-frame ones, with some missing. This table has fewer than 90,000 clones, about 90% appearing once. This material consisted of peripheral blood, taken in the second trimester of pregnancy. These receptor sequences come from a female donor with multiple sclerosis, enrolled in a pregnancy study.

The rearrangement links TRBV7-3 to TRBJ2-1, with D possibly matching TRBD2 (5 bases). This CDR3 has 14 residues. V lost 3 bases and J lost 8, with 14 bases in between. Germline V lookup: CDR1 SGHTA, CDR2 FQGTGA. CDR3 coding DNA: TGTGCCAGCAGCTTTCGGGCTAGCAGCCATGAGCAGTTCTTC. Its protein product is CASSFRASSHEQFF.

The genes are TRBV19 and TRBJ2-3; D call uncertain. Germline values: CDR1 LNHDA, CDR2 SQIVND (reference sequence). CDR3 length equals 13 residues. Trimming took off 8 bases at V and 2 bases at J, with 11 bases between the two ends. As DNA, the CDR3 is TGTGCCAGTGCTCAGTCATCCACAGATACGCAGTATTTT. Protein sequence: CASAQSSTDTQYF.

The V and J genes are TRBV2 and TRBJ1-1; 10 bases map to TRBD1. The germline V gene has CDR1 SNHLY and CDR2 FYNNEI. The trim removed 3 bases at V and 7 bases at J, leaving 11 bases unmatched. The CDR3 runs to 16 residues. The CDR3 coding sequence is TGTGCCAGCAGTGATAGACAGGGGGCGTTCACATATGAAGCTTTCTTT. This sequence encodes CASSDRQGAFTYEAFF.

The chain has TRBV18 and TRBJ1-1; a possible D gene is TRBD1 (5 bases). The CDR3 is 16 residues long. The V end lost 3 bases, the J end lost 2 bases, and 16 bases lay between the germline ends. The germline CDR1 and CDR2 sequences are KGHSH and LQKENI. In DNA, the CDR3 is TGTGCCAGCTCACCCCAAAGGAGACAGAGTAACACTGAAGCTTTCTTT. The encoded protein is CASSPQRRQSNTEAFF.

The genes are TRBV18 and TRBJ2-5; D is possibly TRBD1 (6 bases). Germline loops: CDR1 KGHSH, CDR2 LQKENI. This CDR3 contains 16 residues. The germline V and J ends were trimmed by 0 bases and 4 bases, with 15 bases remaining between them. The CDR3 region has the DNA TGTGCCAGCTCACCACCGGGGACACCTGGGATAGAGACCCAGTACTTC. This gives the protein CASSPPGTPGIETQYF.

The rearrangement uses TRBV5-5 and TRBJ1-5, with D perhaps matching TRBD1 (5 bases). V was pared by 4 bases and J by 4 bases, with 12 bases between. The CDR3 is 14 residues long. Germline V lookup: CDR1 SGHKS, CDR2 YYEKEE (reference sequence). The CDR3 bases are TGTGCCAGCAGCACGGACGGGGGTAATCAGCCCCAGCATTTT. As protein: CASSTDGGNQPQHF.

The chain carries TRBV7-2 and TRBJ2-5; 11 positions agree with TRBD2. The CDR3 loop spans 14 amino acids. Germline lookup yields CDR1 SGHTA and CDR2 FQGNSA. V lost 6 bases to trimming and J lost 5 bases; unmatched junction nucleotides: 5. This chain's CDR3 is CASSRSGGAETQYF. For the CDR3, the DNA is TGTGCCAGCAGTCGTAGCGGGGGGGCCGAGACCCAGTACTTC.

The rearrangement uses TRBV7-2 and TRBJ2-3, with 9 nucleotides matching TRBD2. Per the germline V gene, CDR1 is SGHTA and CDR2 is FQGNSA. With 5 bases clipped from V and 5 bases from J, the junction kept 11 bases outside the gene matches. The CDR3 covers 16 residues. The CDR3 DNA follows: TGTGCCAGCAGCCTAAAGGGACTAGCATCGATAGATACGCAGTATTTT. It encodes CASSLKGLASIDTQYF. The entire variable domain, with the rest obtained from reference TRBV7-2 and TRBJ2-3, is as follows: GAGVSQSPSNKVTEKGKDVELRCDPISGHTALYWYRQSLGQGLEFLIYFQGNSAPDKSGLPSDRFSAERTGGSVSTLTIQRTQQEDSAVYLCASSLKGLASIDTQYFGPGTRLTVL.

The chain couples TRBV11-3 to TRBJ2-1; TRBD2 matches at 12 bases. Germline V gene data show CDR1 as SGHNT and CDR2 as YENEEA. This CDR3 region has 17 residues. The trim removed 2 bases at V and 0 bases at J, leaving 2 bases unmatched. The CDR3 DNA reads as TGTGCCAGCAGCTTACTAGCGGGGGGGAGCTCCTACAATGAGCAGTTCTTC. Translating it yields CASSLLAGGSSYNEQFF.

V gene TRBV7-3 combines with J gene TRBJ1-1; TRBD1 aligns across 7 bases. J was trimmed by 3 bases and V by 2 bases; bases with no gene match: 6. Germline V gives CDR1 SGHTA, CDR2 FQGTGA. CDR3 size: 15 residues. The CDR3 DNA reads TGTGCCAGCAGCTTATACCAGGGGGAGCACACTGAAGCTTTCTTT. It specifies CASSLYQGEHTEAFF.

V gene TRBV9 combines with J gene TRBJ1-5; D is unclear. CDR1 is SGDLS, CDR2 YYNGEE, per germline. This CDR3 is built from 13 residues. V dropped 3 bases and J dropped 7 bases, with 11 bases sitting between them. In DNA, the CDR3 is TGTGCCAGCAGCGCGCTGGCAGAACAGCCCCAGCATTTT. This translates into CASSALAEQPQHF.

This clone appeared once. J is TRBJ1-6 and V is TRBV2; D is possibly TRBD1 (5 bases). Germline V CDR1 and CDR2: SNHLY, FYNNEI. V was shortened by 6 bases and J by 8 bases, with 11 bases between the two germline ends. There are 13 residues in the CDR3. CDR3 DNA: TGTGCCAGCAGGGGCAGGGTTGATTCACCCCTCCACTTT. This sequence encodes CASRGRVDSPLHF. The variable domain in full, completed from reference TRBV2 and TRBJ1-6, reads EPEVTQTPSHQVTQMGQEVILRCVPISNHLYFYWYRQILGQKVEFLVSFYNNEISEKSEIFDDQFSVERPDGSNFTLKIRSTKLEDSAMYFCASRGRVDSPLHFGNGTRLTVT.

This clone was counted a single time. As DNA, the CDR3 is TGTGCCAGCAGCAGCGCCAGCGGAAACACCATATATTTT. Protein: CASSSASGNTIYF. The chain recombines TRBV11-1 with TRBJ1-3, with D unclear. Germline-derived CDR1 and CDR2 are SGHAT and FQDESV (reference sequence). This CDR3 has 13 amino acids. Trimming shortened V by 5 bases and J by 4 bases, and 9 bases separated the two germline ends.

V gene TRBV7-9 combines with J gene TRBJ2-5, with TRBD1 matching over 9 bases. V gave up 7 bases and J gave up 2 bases; unmatched junction bases: 8. The CDR3 length is 15 residues. CDR1 is SEHNR and CDR2 is FQNEAQ in the germline V gene (reference sequence). In DNA, the CDR3 is TGTGCCAGCACCACCGGGACAGGGATTCAAGAGACCCAGTACTTC. Translating it yields CASTTGTGIQETQYF.